This is a list of T cell receptor beta chains from one sample in a study of blood T cell repertoires in COVID-19. Clones were sequenced by immunoSEQ multiplex PCR, and TCRdb holds only the in-frame ones, with some missing. The table shows 280,000 or so clones, with over 75% occurring only once. Sequences were obtained from PBMCs or T cells enriched from blood (not recorded which). The receptor source for this set is a man aged 25-40 years who had recovered from COVID-19. CDR3s include the opening cysteine and the closing phenylalanine or tryptophan. A D gene is named only where the DNA matches it firmly. Size is omitted from some rows. Given values are once, few, many or a class for expanded clones.

TRBV10-3,NA,TRBJ2-5,NA,CAISGTEVETQYF,TGTGCCATCAGTGGGACTGAGGTGGAGACCCAGTACTTC
TRBV27,NA,TRBJ2-7,TRBD2,CASREAGGRYEQYF,TGTGCCAGCAGAGAGGCGGGGGGTCGCTACGAGCAGTACTTC
TRBV9,few,TRBJ1-2,TRBD1,CASSGRGPYYGYTF,TGTGCCAGCAGCGGCAGGGGGCCGTACTATGGCTACACCTTC
TRBV10-3,NA,TRBJ1-5,NA,CAINDQGPGSNQPQHF,TGTGCCATCAATGACCAAGGACCGGGGAGCAATCAGCCCCAGCATTTT
TRBV4-1,once,TRBJ1-4,NA,CASSRLGGGEKLFF,TGCGCCAGCAGCCGGCTGGGGGGGGGTGAAAAACTGTTTTTT
TRBV7-8,NA,TRBJ1-4,TRBD1,CASSLDRGPLFF,TGTGCCAGCAGCCTTGACAGGGGGCCACTGTTTTTT
TRBV3-1/TRBV3-2,NA,TRBJ1-1,TRBD1,CASSSKGQGRTEAFF,TGTGCCAGCAGCTCTAAAGGACAGGGAAGGACTGAAGCTTTCTTT
TRBV5-8,NA,TRBJ2-3,NA,CASSVAPDTDTQYF,TGTGCCAGCAGCGTGGCCCCAGACACAGATACGCAGTATTTT
TRBV6-2/TRBV6-3,NA,TRBJ1-5,NA,CASSYYESPQHF,TGTGCCAGCAGTTACTATGAGTCTCCCCAGCATTTT
TRBV29-1,NA,TRBJ2-5,TRBD2,CSVLGLGGWETQYF,TGCAGCGTTTTGGGACTAGGAGGTTGGGAGACCCAGTACTTC
TRBV29-1,NA,TRBJ1-1,NA,CSVSDPEAFF,TGCAGCGTTTCAGATCCTGAAGCTTTCTTT
TRBV2,NA,TRBJ2-5,TRBD1,CASSVPFDREGETQYF,TGTGCCAGCAGTGTTCCCTTTGACAGGGAAGGGGAGACCCAGTACTTC
TRBV11-1,NA,TRBJ1-5,NA,CASSYDRNQPQHF,TGTGCCAGCAGCTACGACAGGAATCAGCCCCAGCATTTT
TRBV5-1,NA,TRBJ2-5,NA,CASSPAGSETQYF,TGCGCCAGCAGCCCCGCGGGCTCGGAGACCCAGTACTTC
TRBV18,NA,TRBJ2-4,NA,CASSREPFDIQYF,TGTGCCAGCTCCCGGGAACCATTTGACATTCAGTACTTC
TRBV3-1/TRBV3-2,NA,TRBJ1-3,NA,CASSQEGVLSSGNTIYF,TGTGCCAGCAGCCAAGAAGGGGTCTTAAGCTCTGGAAACACCATATATTTT
TRBV4-3,NA,TRBJ1-2,NA,CASSRAWEDNYGYTF,TGCGCCAGCAGCCGCGCTTGGGAGGATAACTATGGCTACACCTTC
TRBV3-1/TRBV3-2,NA,TRBJ2-7,NA,CASSQTVLARAYEQYF,TGTGCCAGCAGCCAAACCGTTCTAGCGCGAGCCTACGAGCAGTACTTC
TRBV27,NA,TRBJ1-1,NA,CASSLGYRGLRAFF,TGTGCCAGCAGTTTAGGCTATAGAGGTTTAAGGGCTTTCTTT
TRBV11-2,few,TRBJ1-1,NA,CASSLGGHNTEAFF,TGTGCCAGCAGCTTAGGGGGGCACAACACTGAAGCTTTCTTT
TRBV9,NA,TRBJ2-5,NA,CASSPGGLQETQYF,TGTGCCAGCAGCCCAGGAGGGCTCCAAGAGACCCAGTACTTC
TRBV2,NA,TRBJ2-1,NA,CASSGLNEQFF,TGTGCCAGCAGTGGTCTCAATGAGCAGTTCTTC
TRBV5-6,NA,TRBJ1-3,NA,CASSLGHRGNTIYF,TGTGCCAGCAGCTTGGGCCACCGGGGAAACACCATATATTTT
TRBV19,NA,TRBJ1-2,NA,CASSTEEISNYGYTF,TGTGCCAGTAGTACCGAGGAGATTTCTAACTATGGCTACACCTTC
TRBV30,NA,TRBJ2-5,TRBD1,CACTGQGGETQYF,TGTGCCTGCACGGGACAGGGGGGCGAGACCCAGTACTTC
TRBV10-1,NA,TRBJ1-4,NA,CANKKREEVGEKLFF,TGCGCCAACAAAAAGAGGGAGGAAGTGGGCGAAAAACTGTTTTTT
TRBV2,NA,TRBJ2-3,NA,CASKAGLVTDTQYF,TGTGCCAGCAAGGCGGGGCTAGTGACAGATACGCAGTATTTT
TRBV18,NA,TRBJ1-1,TRBD1,CASSQGQGLTEAFF,TGTGCCAGCTCACAGGGACAGGGCCTTACTGAAGCTTTCTTT
TRBV15,NA,TRBJ2-3,NA,CATSRVAGVADTQYF,TGTGCCACCAGCAGAGTGGCAGGGGTGGCAGATACGCAGTATTTT
TRBV5-5,NA,TRBJ1-2,NA,CASNNELARGHGYTF,TGTGCCAGCAACAACGAGCTCGCCAGGGGTCACGGCTACACCTTC
TRBV5-4,NA,TRBJ2-5,NA,CASSLRQGETQYF,TGTGCCAGCAGCTTGCGGCAGGGGGAGACCCAGTACTTC
TRBV7-2,NA,TRBJ2-7,NA,CASSSTQWTRSYEQYF,TGTGCCAGCAGCTCTACTCAATGGACTCGTTCCTACGAGCAGTACTTC
TRBV7-9,NA,TRBJ2-3,NA,CASSLVWGGPGTDTQYF,TGTGCCAGCAGCTTAGTGTGGGGGGGCCCGGGCACAGATACGCAGTATTTT
TRBV6-6,many,TRBJ1-6,NA,CASKQEGYSPLHF,TGTGCCAGCAAGCAGGAGGGTTATTCACCCCTCCACTTT
TRBV4-2,NA,TRBJ1-5,NA,CASTLESQTLYSNQPQHF,TGTGCCAGCACCCTCGAGTCCCAAACTCTTTATAGCAATCAGCCCCAGCATTTT
TRBV2,NA,TRBJ1-1,NA,CASSPGRQREAFF,TGTGCCAGCAGCCCAGGGAGGCAGCGTGAAGCTTTCTTT
TRBV6-5,NA,TRBJ1-2,TRBD1,CASRDRGGVDYGYTF,TGTGCCAGCAGAGACAGGGGTGGGGTAGACTATGGCTACACCTTC
TRBV2,NA,TRBJ1-2,NA,CASSEDSPYTF,TGTGCCAGCAGTGAAGACAGTCCCTACACCTTC
TRBV6-5,NA,TRBJ1-5,TRBD1,CASRTGGPGPQHF,TGTGCCAGCAGGACAGGGGGCCCGGGGCCCCAGCATTTT
TRBV2,NA,TRBJ2-1,NA,CASLYGGSYNEQFF,TGTGCCAGCCTGTACGGGGGTTCCTACAATGAGCAGTTCTTC
TRBV11-3,NA,TRBJ1-1,NA,CASLPNTEAFF,TGTGCCAGCCTCCCCAACACTGAAGCTTTCTTT
TRBV18,NA,TRBJ1-1,NA,CASSPPARGTEAFF,TGTGCCAGCTCACCACCGGCGCGGGGAACTGAAGCTTTCTTT
TRBV9,NA,TRBJ1-6,NA,CASSVGGLTAQESPLHF,TGTGCCAGCAGCGTAGGAGGATTGACAGCACAGGAGTCACCCCTCCACTTT
TRBV6-5,NA,TRBJ2-5,NA,CASSYSNQDQETQYF,TGTGCCAGCAGTTACTCGAATCAGGACCAAGAGACCCAGTACTTC
TRBV7-2,NA,TRBJ2-1,TRBD2,CASSFREGSHEQFF,TGTGCCAGCAGCTTTAGGGAGGGGAGTCATGAGCAGTTCTTC
TRBV7-8,NA,TRBJ1-1,NA,CASSFVGGIGEAFF,TGTGCCAGCAGCTTCGTCGGAGGGATCGGCGAAGCTTTCTTT
TRBV5-6,NA,TRBJ2-5,NA,CASSSTGSPETQYF,TGTGCCAGCAGCTCTACAGGGTCTCCGGAGACCCAGTACTTC
TRBV5-1,NA,TRBJ1-2,NA,CASSSGDWSGGYTF,TGCGCCAGCAGCTCGGGAGATTGGTCTGGCGGCTACACCTTC
TRBV7-2,NA,TRBJ2-7,TRBD2,CASSLGTSGGASEQYF,TGTGCCAGCAGCCTCGGGACTAGCGGGGGGGCCAGCGAGCAGTACTTC
TRBV6-1,NA,TRBJ2-3,NA,CASSDNIGGADTQYF,TGTGCCAGCAGTGATAATATCGGAGGAGCAGATACGCAGTATTTT
TRBV4-3,NA,TRBJ1-4,TRBD1,CASSQDLRGQGNEKLFF,TGCGCCAGCAGCCAAGATCTAAGGGGACAGGGTAATGAAAAACTGTTTTTT
TRBV24-1,NA,TRBJ1-1,NA,CATSPETMNTEAFF,TGTGCCACCAGCCCAGAGACAATGAACACTGAAGCTTTCTTT
TRBV2,NA,TRBJ1-6,NA,CASRAQGSYNSPLHF,TGTGCCAGCAGGGCCCAGGGCTCCTATAATTCACCCCTCCACTTT